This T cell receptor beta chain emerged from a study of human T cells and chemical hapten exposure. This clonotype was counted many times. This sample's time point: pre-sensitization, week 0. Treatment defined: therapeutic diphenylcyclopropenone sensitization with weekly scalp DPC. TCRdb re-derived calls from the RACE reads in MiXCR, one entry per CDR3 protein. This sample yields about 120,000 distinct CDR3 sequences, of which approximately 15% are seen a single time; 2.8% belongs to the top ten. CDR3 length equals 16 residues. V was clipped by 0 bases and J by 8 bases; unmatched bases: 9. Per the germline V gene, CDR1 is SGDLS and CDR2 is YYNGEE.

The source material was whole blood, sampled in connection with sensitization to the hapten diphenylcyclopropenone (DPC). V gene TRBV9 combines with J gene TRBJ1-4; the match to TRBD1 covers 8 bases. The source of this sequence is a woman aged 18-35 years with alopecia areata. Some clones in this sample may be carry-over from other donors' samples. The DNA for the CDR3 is TGTGCCAGCAGCGTAGGACCCGGACAGGGAGGAGAAAAACTGTTTTTT. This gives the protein CASSVGPGQGGEKLFF.